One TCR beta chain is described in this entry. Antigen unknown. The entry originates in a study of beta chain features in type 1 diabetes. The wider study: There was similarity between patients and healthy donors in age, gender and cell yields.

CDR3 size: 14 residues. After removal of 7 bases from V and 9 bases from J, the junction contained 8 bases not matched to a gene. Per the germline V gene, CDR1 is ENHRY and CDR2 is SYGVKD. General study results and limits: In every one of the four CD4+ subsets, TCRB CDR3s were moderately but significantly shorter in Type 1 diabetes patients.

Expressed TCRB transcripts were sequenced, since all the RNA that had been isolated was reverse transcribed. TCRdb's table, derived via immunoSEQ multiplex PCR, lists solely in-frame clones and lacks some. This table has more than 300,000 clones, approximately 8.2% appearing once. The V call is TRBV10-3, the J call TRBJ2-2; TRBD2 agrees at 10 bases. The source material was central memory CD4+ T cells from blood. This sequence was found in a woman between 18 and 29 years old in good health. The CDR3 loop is CAITDASGSRELFF. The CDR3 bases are TGTGCCATCACCGACGCTAGCGGGAGTAGGGAGCTGTTTTTT.